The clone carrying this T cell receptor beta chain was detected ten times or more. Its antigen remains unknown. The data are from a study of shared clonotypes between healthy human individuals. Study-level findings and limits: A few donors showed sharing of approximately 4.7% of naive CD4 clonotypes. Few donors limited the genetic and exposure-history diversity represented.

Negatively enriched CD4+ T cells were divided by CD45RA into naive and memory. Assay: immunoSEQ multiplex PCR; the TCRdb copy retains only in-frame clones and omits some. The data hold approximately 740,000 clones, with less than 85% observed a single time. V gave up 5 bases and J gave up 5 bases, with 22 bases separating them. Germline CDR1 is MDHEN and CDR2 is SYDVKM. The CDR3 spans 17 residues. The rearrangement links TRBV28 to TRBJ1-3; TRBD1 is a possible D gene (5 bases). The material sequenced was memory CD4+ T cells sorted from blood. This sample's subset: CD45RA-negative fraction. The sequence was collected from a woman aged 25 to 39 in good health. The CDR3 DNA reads TGTGCCAGCAGTCCTCAGACCGGGACCAAGGCTAGAAACACCATATATTTT. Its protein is CASSPQTGTKARNTIYF.